The 17 T cell receptor beta chains listed next were all sequenced from one sample in a study of blood T cell repertoires in COVID-19 (dated by TCRdb to 2020 to 2022). Libraries were made using the immunoSEQ multiplex PCR assay. Imported from immuneACCESS, the table was reduced by TCRdb to in-frame sequences with V and J called. These copies leave out some clones; in studies compared against another copy, an unresolved V gene accounts for under half, and the cause of the remainder is not known. In all, the sample holds 110,000 to 150,000 clones, and around 79% of those were seen once. Around 5% of the sample lies in the top ten. Material: peripheral blood. The receptor set was obtained from a woman aged 70-85 years with COVID-19, enrolled during active disease.

V gene TRBV27 combines with J gene TRBJ2-6, with TRBD2 as a possible D gene (6 bases). CDR1 and CDR2 from the germline V gene are MNHEY and SMNVEV (reference sequence). This CDR3 comprises 15 residues. V was cut by 4 bases and J by 2 bases, with 9 bases left in between. Here the CDR3 reads CASSYWGAGANVLTF. CDR3 coding DNA: TGTGCCAGCAGTTATTGGGGGGCTGGGGCCAACGTCCTGACTTTC.

The rearrangement links TRBV4-2 to TRBJ1-3; D gene ambiguous. Germline lookup yields CDR1 LGHNA and CDR2 YNFKEQ. Trimming removed 0 bases from V and 0 bases from J, with 12 bases in between. The length of the CDR3 is 17 residues. The CDR3 sequence is CASSQETRRDSGNTIYF. The CDR3 region has the DNA TGTGCCAGCAGCCAAGAAACGCGGAGAGACTCTGGAAACACCATATATTTT.

The chain uses TRBV24-1 and TRBJ2-5, with 7 bases aligning to TRBD2. The germline CDR1 and CDR2 sequences are KGHDR and SFDVKD. The length of the CDR3 is 15 residues. Trimming removed 4 bases from V and 5 bases from J; junction bases left unmatched: 9. The CDR3 DNA is TGTGCCACCAGTGACACGGGACTACAGGCGGAGACCCAGTACTTC. It yields the protein CATSDTGLQAETQYF.

The chain joins TRBV6-5 to TRBJ2-2, with TRBD2 identical over 7 bases. The J segment lost 1 base and the V segment lost 6 bases, leaving 2 bases of the junction unmatched. This CDR3 has 14 amino acids. Germline CDR1 MNHEY, CDR2 SVGAGI. The CDR3 DNA follows: TGTGCCAGCAGATCGGGGGGGAACACCGGGGAGCTGTTTTTT. Amino acids: CASRSGGNTGELFF.

The V and J genes are TRBV5-1 and TRBJ2-5; a weak D match, TRBD1 (7 bases). Trimming cost V 4 bases and J 2 bases, with 12 bases left between them. Per the germline V gene, CDR1 is SGHRS and CDR2 is YFSETQ. The CDR3 spans 14 residues. The CDR3, as DNA: TGCGCCAGCAGCGGCGGGACAGCACAAGAGACCCAGTACTTC. Translated: CASSGGTAQETQYF.

This clone was observed a few times. The genes are TRBV19 and TRBJ1-4; tentatively, D is TRBD1 (5 bases). The V gene's germline CDR1 is LNHDA and CDR2 SQIVND (reference sequence). The CDR3 is made up of 14 amino acids. The ends were cut back, 5 bases at V and 5 bases at J, with 12 bases in the middle. In DNA, the CDR3 is TGTGCCAGTAGTGCGGCAGGGCGGAATGAAAAACTGTTTTTT. Protein product: CASSAAGRNEKLFF.

The chain employs TRBV11-3 and TRBJ2-7, with a weak D call TRBD1 (5 bases). Deletions cut 5 bases from V and 3 bases from J, with 14 bases between. Germline-derived CDR1 and CDR2 are SGHNT and YENEEA. The CDR3 consists of 14 residues. CDR3 amino acids: CASSIPGRDYEQYF. The CDR3 nucleotides read TGTGCCAGCAGCATCCCAGGGCGAGACTACGAGCAGTACTTC. The variable domain in full, completed from reference TRBV11-3 and TRBJ2-7, reads EAGVVQSPRYKIIEKKQPVAFWCNPISGHNTLYWYLQNLGQGPELLIRYENEEAVDDSQLPKDRFSAERLKGVDSTLKIQPAELGDSAVYLCASSIPGRDYEQYFGPGTRLTVT.

This sequence joins TRBV19 and TRBJ2-6; no definite D call. Germline V CDR1 and CDR2: LNHDA, SQIVND (reference sequence). This CDR3 is built from 15 residues. Deletions cut 5 bases from V and 0 bases from J, with 8 bases between. The CDR3 DNA sequence: TGTGCCAGTAGTCTGTCAGGCTCTGGGGCCAACGTCCTGACTTTC. It encodes CASSLSGSGANVLTF.

This chain joins TRBV28 and TRBJ2-6; D is unclear. From germline, CDR1 is MDHEN and CDR2 SYDVKM. Trimming shortened V by 5 bases and J by 0 bases, and 8 bases separated the two germline ends. The CDR3 is 15 residues long. The CDR3: CASSLGDSGANVLTF. DNA of the CDR3: TGTGCCAGCAGTCTCGGAGACTCTGGGGCCAACGTCCTGACTTTC.

The gene calls are TRBV6-5 and TRBJ2-7; the match to TRBD1 covers 10 bases. This CDR3 region has 15 residues. The trim removed 7 bases at V and 3 bases at J, leaving 9 bases unmatched. The germline V gene encodes CDR1 MNHEY and CDR2 SVGAGI. The CDR3 nucleotides read TGTGCCAGCATCGATCCCGGGACAGGGGACTACGAGCAGTACTTC. This encodes CASIDPGTGDYEQYF.

The V call is TRBV2, the J call TRBJ1-3; 10 positions match TRBD1. This CDR3 comprises 16 residues. Germline assignment: CDR1 SNHLY and CDR2 FYNNEI. V gave up 4 bases and J gave up 0 bases; unmatched junction bases: 3. CDR3 residues: CASSGWDRGSGNTIYF. In DNA, the CDR3 is TGTGCCAGCAGTGGGTGGGACAGGGGCTCTGGAAACACCATATATTTT.

The rearrangement links TRBV19 to TRBJ1-2, with D hard to call. The CDR3 is 12 amino acids. The germline gives CDR1 LNHDA, CDR2 SQIVND (reference sequence). The ends were cut back, 5 bases at V and 7 bases at J, with 11 bases in the middle. The CDR3 coding sequence is TGTGCCAGTAGTCCCCGGGAGAGTGGCTACACCTTC. Amino acids: CASSPRESGYTF.

V and J are TRBV6-5 and TRBJ1-1, with a tentative D call TRBD1 (5 bases). The V and J ends lost 2 bases and 5 bases respectively, with 9 bases between them. The CDR3 extends over 13 amino acids. CDR1 and CDR2 from the germline V gene are MNHEY and SVGAGI. In DNA, the CDR3 is TGTGCCAGCAGTTACGGCGGGGGAACTGAAGCTTTCTTT. Protein product: CASSYGGGTEAFF.

For the CDR3, the DNA is TGTGCCAGCAGCCCCTATCGACAGGGGATGGGGCCTGAAGCTTTCTTT. Protein: CASSPYRQGMGPEAFF. The chain recombines TRBV5-4 with TRBJ1-1; 8 bases line up with TRBD1. Trimming took 4 bases from V and 6 from J; bases not matched to a gene: 14. Germline V gives CDR1 SGHNT, CDR2 YYREEE (reference sequence). This CDR3 is 16 amino acids long.

This sequence joins TRBV5-5 and TRBJ1-5, with D tentatively TRBD1 (6 bases). The germline gives CDR1 SGHKS, CDR2 YYEKEE (reference sequence). This CDR3 spans 13 amino acids. Trimming removed 5 bases at V and 3 bases at J, with 9 bases between. CDR3 residues: CASRWTDNQPQHF. Here the CDR3 DNA reads TGTGCCAGCAGGTGGACAGACAATCAGCCCCAGCATTTT.

This rearrangement joins TRBV14 to TRBJ2-5; 7 positions agree with TRBD1. CDR3 size: 14 residues. Germline CDR1 reads SGHDN; CDR2 reads FVKESK. V shed 4 bases, J shed 1 base, and the junction held 3 bases outside the gene matches. The CDR3 bases are TGTGCCAGCAGCCGGGGACAGATCCAAGAGACCCAGTACTTC. As protein: CASSRGQIQETQYF.

The chain joins TRBV5-1 to TRBJ1-5; D gene ambiguous. Between the trimmed V and J ends, which lost 4 bases and 7 bases, there was a span of 15 bases. CDR1 and CDR2 (germline): SGHRS, YFSETQ. This CDR3 contains 14 residues. The CDR3 DNA sequence: TGCGCCAGCAGCCCCCTCCGGGAGGACCAGCCCCAGCATTTT. Translating gives CASSPLREDQPQHF.